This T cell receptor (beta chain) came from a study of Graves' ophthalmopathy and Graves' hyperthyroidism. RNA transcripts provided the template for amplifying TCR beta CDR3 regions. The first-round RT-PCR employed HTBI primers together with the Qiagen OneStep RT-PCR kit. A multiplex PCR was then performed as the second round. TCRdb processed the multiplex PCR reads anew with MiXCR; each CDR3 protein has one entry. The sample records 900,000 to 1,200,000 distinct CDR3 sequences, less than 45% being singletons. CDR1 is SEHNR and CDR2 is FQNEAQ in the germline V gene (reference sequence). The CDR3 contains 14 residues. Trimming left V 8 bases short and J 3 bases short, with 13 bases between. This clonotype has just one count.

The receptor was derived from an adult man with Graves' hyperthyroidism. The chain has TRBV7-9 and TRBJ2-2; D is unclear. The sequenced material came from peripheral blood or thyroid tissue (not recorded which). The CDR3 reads CASVPELDTGELFF. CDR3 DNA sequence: TGTGCCAGCGTCCCAGAGTTAGACACCGGGGAGCTGTTTTTT.